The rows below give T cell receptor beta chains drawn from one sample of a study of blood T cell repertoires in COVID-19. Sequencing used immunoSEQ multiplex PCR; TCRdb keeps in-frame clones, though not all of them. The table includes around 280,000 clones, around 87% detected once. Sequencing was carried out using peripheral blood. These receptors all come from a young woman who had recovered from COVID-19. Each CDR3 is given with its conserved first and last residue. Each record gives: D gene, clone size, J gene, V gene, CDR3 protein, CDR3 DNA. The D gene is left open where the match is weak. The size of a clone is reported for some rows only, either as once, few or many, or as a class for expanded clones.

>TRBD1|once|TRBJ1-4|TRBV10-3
CAISGQGAGEKLFF
TGTGCCATCAGTGGACAGGGGGCAGGTGAAAAACTGTTTTTT
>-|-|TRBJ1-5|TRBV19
CASSINRDNQPQHF
TGTGCCAGTAGTATAAACAGGGATAATCAGCCCCAGCATTTT
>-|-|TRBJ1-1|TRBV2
CASKSPTAPSSEAFF
TGTGCCAGCAAAAGTCCCACAGCCCCCTCTTCTGAAGCTTTCTTT
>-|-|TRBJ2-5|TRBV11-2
CASSRGTHTTQETQYF
TGTGCCAGCAGCCGCGGGACTCATACTACCCAAGAGACCCAGTACTTC
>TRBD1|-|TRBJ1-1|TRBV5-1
CASSSAQGANTEAFF
TGCGCCAGCAGCTCGGCACAGGGGGCGAACACTGAAGCTTTCTTT
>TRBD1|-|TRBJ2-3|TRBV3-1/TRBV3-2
CASSRTGADTQYF
TGTGCCAGCAGCCGAACAGGGGCAGATACGCAGTATTTT
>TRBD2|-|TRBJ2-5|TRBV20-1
CSASPHTSAQETQYF
TGCAGTGCTAGTCCCCACACTAGCGCCCAAGAGACCCAGTACTTC
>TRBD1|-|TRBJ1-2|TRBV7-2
CASSQGEGYTF
TGTGCCAGCAGCCAGGGGGAGGGCTACACCTTC
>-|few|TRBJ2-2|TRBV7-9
CASSPLTGELFF
TGTGCCAGCAGTCCCCTCACCGGGGAGCTGTTTTTT
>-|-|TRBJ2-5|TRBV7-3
CASSTRGQETQYF
TGTGCCAGCAGTACTAGGGGGCAAGAGACCCAGTACTTC
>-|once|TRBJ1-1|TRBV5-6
CASSRTKDRNTEAFF
TGTGCCAGCAGTCGTACAAAGGACAGGAACACTGAAGCTTTCTTT
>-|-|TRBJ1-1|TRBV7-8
CASSWTVENTEAFF
TGTGCCAGCAGCTGGACAGTGGAGAACACTGAAGCTTTCTTT
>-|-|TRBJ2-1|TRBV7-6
CASSPKPGGSYNEQFF
TGTGCCAGCAGCCCTAAACCAGGGGGGTCCTACAATGAGCAGTTCTTC
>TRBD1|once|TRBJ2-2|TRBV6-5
CASRGTGRTGELFF
TGTGCCAGCCGGGGGACAGGGAGGACCGGGGAGCTGTTTTTT
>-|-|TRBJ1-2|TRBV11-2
CASSFTNYGYTF
TGTGCCAGCAGCTTCACTAACTATGGCTACACCTTC
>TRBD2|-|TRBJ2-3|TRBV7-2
CASSLVSGGSTDTQYF
TGTGCCAGCAGCTTAGTTAGCGGGGGTAGCACAGATACGCAGTATTTT
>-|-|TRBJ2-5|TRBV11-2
CASSLGLGGEQETQYF
TGTGCCAGCAGCTTAGGTCTAGGGGGGGAACAAGAGACCCAGTACTTC
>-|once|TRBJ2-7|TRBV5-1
CASSQQGYEQYF
TGCGCCAGCAGCCAACAGGGCTACGAGCAGTACTTC
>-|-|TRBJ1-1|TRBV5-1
CASSLSQGRTEAFF
TGCGCCAGCAGCTTGAGTCAGGGAAGGACTGAAGCTTTCTTT
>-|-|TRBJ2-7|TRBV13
CASSLYPPYEQYF
TGTGCCAGCAGCTTATATCCCCCCTACGAGCAGTACTTC
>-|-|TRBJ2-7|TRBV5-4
CASSLGPSPYEQYF
TGTGCCAGCAGCTTGGGTCCTTCCCCCTACGAGCAGTACTTC
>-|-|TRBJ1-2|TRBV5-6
CASSASHGYTF
TGTGCCAGCAGCGCGAGCCATGGCTACACCTTC
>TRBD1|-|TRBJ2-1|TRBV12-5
CASGLSTGDEQFF
TGTGCTAGTGGTTTGTCGACAGGGGATGAGCAGTTCTTC
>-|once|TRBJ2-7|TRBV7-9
CASSFRAYEQYF
TGTGCCAGCAGCTTTCGGGCCTACGAGCAGTACTTC
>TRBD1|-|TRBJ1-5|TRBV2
CASRRQGYSNQPQHF
TGTGCCAGCAGGCGACAGGGTTATAGCAATCAGCCCCAGCATTTT
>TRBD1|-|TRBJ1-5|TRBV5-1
CASSLAGTGVQPQHF
TGCGCCAGCAGCTTGGCCGGGACAGGGGTGCAGCCCCAGCATTTT
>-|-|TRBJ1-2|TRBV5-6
CASSPNGYGYTF
TGTGCCAGCAGCCCCAACGGGTATGGCTACACCTTC
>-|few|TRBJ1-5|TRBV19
CATEDRYQPQHF
TGTGCCACGGAGGACAGATATCAGCCCCAGCATTTT
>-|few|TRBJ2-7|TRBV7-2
CASSQHVTLDEQYF
TGTGCCAGCAGCCAACACGTTACCTTGGACGAGCAGTACTTC
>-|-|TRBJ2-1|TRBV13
CASSLWRGGLDEQFF
TGTGCCAGCAGCTTATGGAGGGGGGGACTCGATGAGCAGTTCTTC
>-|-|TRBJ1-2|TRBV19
CASRAIGQPYGYTF
TGTGCCAGTAGAGCCATAGGACAGCCCTATGGCTACACCTTC
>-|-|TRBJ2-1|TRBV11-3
CASSLGVEQFF
TGTGCCAGCAGCTTAGGAGTTGAGCAGTTCTTC
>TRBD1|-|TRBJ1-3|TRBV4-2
CASSQNRGGNTIYF
TGTGCCAGCAGCCAAAACAGGGGAGGAAACACCATATATTTT
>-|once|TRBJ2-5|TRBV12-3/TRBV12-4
CASQGSQETQYF
TGTGCCAGCCAGGGGAGCCAAGAGACCCAGTACTTC
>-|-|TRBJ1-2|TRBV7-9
CASSVLPRRSTNYGYTF
TGTGCCAGCAGCGTTCTCCCACGCAGGTCTACTAACTATGGCTACACCTTC
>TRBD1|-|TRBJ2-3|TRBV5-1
CASSLADRLRTDTQYF
TGCGCCAGCAGCTTGGCGGACAGGCTCAGGACAGATACGCAGTATTTT
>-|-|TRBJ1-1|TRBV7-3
CASSYLQGTNTEAFF
TGTGCCAGCAGCTACCTCCAGGGGACGAACACTGAAGCTTTCTTT
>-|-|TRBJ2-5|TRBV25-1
CASSLRGPPETQYF
TGTGCCAGCAGCCTCAGAGGTCCCCCAGAGACCCAGTACTTC
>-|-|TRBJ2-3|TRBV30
CAWETGGVTDTQYF
TGTGCCTGGGAAACAGGCGGGGTGACAGATACGCAGTATTTT
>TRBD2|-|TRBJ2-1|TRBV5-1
CASSSTGLAGGFVYNEQFF
TGCGCCAGCAGCTCTACCGGACTAGCGGGAGGCTTCGTGTACAATGAGCAGTTCTTC
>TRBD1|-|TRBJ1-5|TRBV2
CASSVGQGNQPQHF
TGTGCCAGCAGTGTAGGACAGGGCAATCAGCCCCAGCATTTT
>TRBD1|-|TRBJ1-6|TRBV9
CASTRTGADNSPLHF
TGTGCCAGCACCAGGACAGGGGCCGATAATTCACCCCTCCACTTT
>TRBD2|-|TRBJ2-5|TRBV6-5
CASRLLAGYQETQYF
TGTGCCAGCAGGCTACTAGCGGGGTACCAAGAGACCCAGTACTTC
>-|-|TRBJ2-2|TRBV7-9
CASSFIQGTGELFF
TGTGCCAGCAGCTTTATTCAGGGTACCGGGGAGCTGTTTTTT
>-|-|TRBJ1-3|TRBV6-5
CASRPKQGQVATIYF
TGTGCCAGCAGACCCAAACAGGGTCAGGTGGCCACCATATATTTT
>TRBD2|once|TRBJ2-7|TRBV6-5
CASSYVLASGQNEQYF
TGTGCCAGCAGTTATGTATTGGCTAGCGGCCAAAACGAGCAGTACTTC
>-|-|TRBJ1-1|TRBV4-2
CASSRGDVTIQAFF
TGTGCCAGCAGCCGCGGGGACGTCACCATCCAAGCTTTCTTT
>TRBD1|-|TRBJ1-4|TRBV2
CASSAGGAWEKLFF
TGTGCCAGCAGCGCAGGGGGCGCGTGGGAAAAACTGTTTTTT
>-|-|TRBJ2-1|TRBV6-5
CASSLASYNEQFF
TGTGCCAGCAGCCTGGCTAGCTACAATGAGCAGTTCTTC
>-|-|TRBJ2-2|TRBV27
CASSPGNTGELFF
TGTGCCAGCAGTCCGGGAAACACCGGGGAGCTGTTTTTT
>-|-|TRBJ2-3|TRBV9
CASSPLGDPTDTQYF
TGTGCCAGCAGCCCCCTCGGGGATCCCACAGATACGCAGTATTTT
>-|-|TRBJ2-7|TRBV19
CASSIDQEAYEQYF
TGTGCCAGTAGTATAGATCAAGAGGCCTACGAGCAGTACTTC
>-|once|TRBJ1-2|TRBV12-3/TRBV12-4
CASNQGGGYTF
TGTGCCAGCAATCAGGGCGGCGGCTACACCTTC
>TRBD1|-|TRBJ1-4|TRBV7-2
CASSPRQGTNEKLFF
TGTGCCAGCAGCCCCAGACAGGGTACTAATGAAAAACTGTTTTTT
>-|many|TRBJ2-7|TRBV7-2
CASSLDPGSSYEQYF
TGTGCCAGCAGCTTAGACCCGGGGAGCTCCTACGAGCAGTACTTC